This TCR beta chain was obtained from a study of blood T cell repertoires in COVID-19. In terms of age and location, participants ranged from roughly 18 to 95 years and lived in about 25 US areas. Authors' processing steps: Amplification of reference gene primers was used by the study to estimate nucleated cell counts. Generated by immunoSEQ multiplex PCR, the TCRdb table keeps only in-frame clones and is missing some. V, J and clone size are taken as reported in that table, and D and trimming were inferred from the DNA itself. Altogether under 350,000 clones are present, 70% to 90% being singletons, with the ten largest covering approximately 4.4%. V dropped 0 bases and J dropped 0 bases, with 7 bases sitting between them. CDR1 and CDR2 from the germline V gene are SGDLS and YYNGEE. CDR3 length equals 14 residues.

This TCR was recovered from a woman in her thirties or forties with acute COVID-19. Sequenced material: PBMCs or T cells enriched from blood (not recorded which). J is TRBJ2-7 and V is TRBV9; D gene unclear. Written as DNA, the CDR3 is TGTGCCAGCAGCGTAGGATTGAGCTCCTACGAGCAGTACTTC. This sequence encodes CASSVGLSSYEQYF.